This TCR beta chain appears in the sequencing data of a study of CD8+CD57+ T cells in acquired aplastic anemia. Across the whole study: Roughly 3.2 ug was the average amount of DNA from sorted CD4+ and CD8+ cells.

Trimming cost V 3 bases and J 1 base; bases outside gene matches: 8. CDR3 length: 16 residues. Germline V lookup: CDR1 DFQATT, CDR2 SNEGSKA (reference sequence). According to the study, genomic DNA was the template for TCR beta VDJ and CDR3 profiling. TCRdb fed the reads into MiXCR, producing one record per CDR3 protein. Here the sample spans nearly 60,000 distinct CDR3 sequences, roughly three fifths being singletons. CD8+CD57+ cell expansion had been shown by flow cytometry in patients chosen for sequencing. Blood samples were obtained from patients who had received no prior therapy. The receptor comes from a human donor with aplastic anemia. Sequences were obtained from sorted CD4+, CD8+, or CD8+CD57+ T cells (not recorded which) from PBMCs. The chain employs TRBV20-1 and TRBJ2-3; 9 nucleotides line up with TRBD2. In nucleotides, the CDR3 is TGCAGTGCTAGGATGAGTAGCGGGGGCCGCACAGATACGCAGTATTTT. Protein sequence: CSARMSSGGRTDTQYF.